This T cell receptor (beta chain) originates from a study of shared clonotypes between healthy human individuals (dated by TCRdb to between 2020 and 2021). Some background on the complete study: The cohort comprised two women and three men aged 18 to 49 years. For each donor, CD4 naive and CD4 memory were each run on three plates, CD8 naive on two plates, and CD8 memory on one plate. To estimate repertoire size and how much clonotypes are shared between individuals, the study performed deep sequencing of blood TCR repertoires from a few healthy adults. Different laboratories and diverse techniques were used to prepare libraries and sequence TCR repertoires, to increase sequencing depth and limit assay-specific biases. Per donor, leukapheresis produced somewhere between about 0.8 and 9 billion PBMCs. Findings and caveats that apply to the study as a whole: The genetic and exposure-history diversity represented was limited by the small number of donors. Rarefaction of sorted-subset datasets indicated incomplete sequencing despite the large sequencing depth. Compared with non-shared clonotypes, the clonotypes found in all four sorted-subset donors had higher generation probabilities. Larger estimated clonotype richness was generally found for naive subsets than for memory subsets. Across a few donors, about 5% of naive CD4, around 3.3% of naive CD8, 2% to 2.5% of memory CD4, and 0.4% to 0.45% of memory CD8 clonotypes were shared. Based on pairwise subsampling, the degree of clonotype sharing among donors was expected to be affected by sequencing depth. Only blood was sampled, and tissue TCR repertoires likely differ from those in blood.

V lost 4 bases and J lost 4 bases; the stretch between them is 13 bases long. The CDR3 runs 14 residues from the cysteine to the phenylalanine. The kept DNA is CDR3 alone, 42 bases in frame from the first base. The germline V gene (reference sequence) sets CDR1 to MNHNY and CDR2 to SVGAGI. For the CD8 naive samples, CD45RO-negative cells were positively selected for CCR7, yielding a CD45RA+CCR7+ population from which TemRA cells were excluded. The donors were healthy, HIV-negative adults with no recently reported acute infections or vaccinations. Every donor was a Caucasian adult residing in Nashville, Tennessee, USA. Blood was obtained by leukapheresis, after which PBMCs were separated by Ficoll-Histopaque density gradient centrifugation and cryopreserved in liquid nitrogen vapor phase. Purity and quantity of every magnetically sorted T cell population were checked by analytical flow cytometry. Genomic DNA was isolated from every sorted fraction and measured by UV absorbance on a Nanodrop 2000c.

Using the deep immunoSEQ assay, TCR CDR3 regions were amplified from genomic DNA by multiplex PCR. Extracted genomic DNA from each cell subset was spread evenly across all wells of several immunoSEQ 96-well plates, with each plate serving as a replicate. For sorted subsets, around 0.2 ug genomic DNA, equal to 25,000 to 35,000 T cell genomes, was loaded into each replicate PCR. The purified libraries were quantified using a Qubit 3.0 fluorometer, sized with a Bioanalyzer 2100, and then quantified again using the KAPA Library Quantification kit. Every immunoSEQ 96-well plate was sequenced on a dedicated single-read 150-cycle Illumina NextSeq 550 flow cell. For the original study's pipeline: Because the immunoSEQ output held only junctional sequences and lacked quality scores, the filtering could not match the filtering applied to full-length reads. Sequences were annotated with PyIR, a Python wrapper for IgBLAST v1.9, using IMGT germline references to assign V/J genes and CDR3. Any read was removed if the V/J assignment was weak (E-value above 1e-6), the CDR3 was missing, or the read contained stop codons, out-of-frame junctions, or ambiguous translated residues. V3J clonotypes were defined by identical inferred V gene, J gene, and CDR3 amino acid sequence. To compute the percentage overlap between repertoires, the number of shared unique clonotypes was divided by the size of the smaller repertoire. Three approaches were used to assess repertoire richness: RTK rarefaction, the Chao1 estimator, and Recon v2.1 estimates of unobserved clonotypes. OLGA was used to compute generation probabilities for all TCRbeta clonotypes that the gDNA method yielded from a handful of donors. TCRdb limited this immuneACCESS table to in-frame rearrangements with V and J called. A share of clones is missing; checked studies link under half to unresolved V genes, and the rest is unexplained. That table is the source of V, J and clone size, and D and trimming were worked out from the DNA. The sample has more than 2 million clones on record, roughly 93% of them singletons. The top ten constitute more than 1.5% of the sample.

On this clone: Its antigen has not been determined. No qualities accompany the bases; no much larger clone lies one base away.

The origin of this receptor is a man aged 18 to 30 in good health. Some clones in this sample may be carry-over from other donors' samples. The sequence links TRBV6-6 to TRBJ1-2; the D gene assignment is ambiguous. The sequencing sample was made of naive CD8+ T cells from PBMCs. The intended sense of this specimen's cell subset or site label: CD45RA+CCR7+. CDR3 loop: CASSSDASSYGYTF. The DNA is TGTGCCAGCAGTTCGGACGCATCTTCCTATGGCTACACCTTC.